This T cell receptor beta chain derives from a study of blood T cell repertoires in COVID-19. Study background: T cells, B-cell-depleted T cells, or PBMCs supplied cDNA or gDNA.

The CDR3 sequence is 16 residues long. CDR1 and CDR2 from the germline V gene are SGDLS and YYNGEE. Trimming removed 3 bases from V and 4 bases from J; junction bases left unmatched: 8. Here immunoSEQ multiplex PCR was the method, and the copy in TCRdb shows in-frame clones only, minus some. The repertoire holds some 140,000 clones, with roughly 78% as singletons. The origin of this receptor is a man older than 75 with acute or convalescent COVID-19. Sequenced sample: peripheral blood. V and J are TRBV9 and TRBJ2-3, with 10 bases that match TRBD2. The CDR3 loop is CASSEAGTSAADTQYF. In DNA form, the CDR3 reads TGTGCCAGCAGCGAAGCCGGGACTAGCGCTGCAGATACGCAGTATTTT.